Here is one TCR beta chain with its context. These data belong to a study of T cells after yellow fever vaccination. In making TCR cDNA, 5'RACE template switching added a universal primer site and UMIs to it. TCRdb reanalysed the 5' RACE reads using MiXCR and keeps one entry per CDR3 protein. Found here are a few hundred thousand distinct CDR3 sequences, roughly 3.9% of them singletons; the top ten hold around 23%. The receptor comes from a man younger than 35 who received the YFV17D yellow fever vaccine. Sequencing used PBMCs, obtained 5 days after the yellow fever booster vaccination.

The CDR3 bases are TGTGCCAGCAGCCCCCCTAGCGTGGCAGATACGCAGTATTTT. Amino acids: CASSPPSVADTQYF. The chain employs TRBV7-2 and TRBJ2-3, with a tentative D call TRBD2 (6 bases). The V gene's germline CDR1 is SGHTA and CDR2 FQGNSA. V was trimmed by 5 bases and J by 4 bases, leaving 13 bases between them. The CDR3 loop spans 14 amino acids.